A single sample is the source of the 30 T cell receptor beta chains below, sequenced in a study of Graves' ophthalmopathy and Graves' hyperthyroidism. Amplification of TCR beta CDR3 regions used RNA transcripts. After a first-round RT-PCR with HTBI primers, a second-round multiplex PCR was run. TCRdb re-called the multiplex PCR reads through MiXCR, storing one row per CDR3 protein. The sample carries some 360,000 distinct CDR3 sequences, about a sixth recorded once. Sequencing input: peripheral blood. The source is an adult woman with stable Graves' hyperthyroidism.

In this sample, this clonotype turned up many times. This chain uses TRBV5-1 with TRBJ2-7; TRBD2 might be the D (6 bases). The ends were cut back, 2 bases at V and 5 bases at J, with 17 bases in the middle. The CDR3 spans 15 residues. CDR1 SGHRS and CDR2 YFSETQ come from the germline V gene. The CDR3 sequence is CASSFGRSPGDEQYF. As DNA, the CDR3 is TGCGCCAGCAGCTTCGGACGGAGTCCGGGGGACGAGCAGTACTTC.

This clonotype was recorded at least ten times. The V and J genes are TRBV29-1 and TRBJ1-3, with D hard to call. Germline assignment: CDR1 SQVTM and CDR2 ANQGSEA. V lost 2 bases, J lost 0 bases, and 11 bases lay in between. The CDR3 spans 15 residues. The CDR3 DNA follows: TGCAGCGTTGAACGGAGGGCAGCCTCTGGAAACACCATATATTTT. As protein: CSVERRAASGNTIYF. Full variable domain (remainder filled in from reference TRBV29-1 and TRBJ1-3): SAVISQKPSRDICQRGTSLTIQCQVDSQVTMMFWYRQQPGQSLTLIATANQGSEATYESGFVIDKFPISRPNLTFSTLTVSNMSPEDSSIYLCSVERRAASGNTIYFGEGSWLTVV.

This clonotype was seen repeatedly, ten times or more. The chain links TRBV7-2 to TRBJ2-7, with 14 bases aligning to TRBD2. Germline CDR1 and CDR2: SGHTA and FQGNSA. Trimming removed 5 bases from V and 12 bases from J; junction bases left unmatched: 9. The CDR3 extends over 14 amino acids. This CDR3 is CASSTPGLAGVTYF. Here the CDR3 DNA reads TGTGCCAGCAGCACTCCGGGACTAGCGGGAGTTACGTACTTC.

This clonotype was counted many times. The chain carries TRBV4-1 and TRBJ2-7, with D unresolved. The length of the CDR3 is 15 residues. Trimming pared 1 base from V and 2 bases from J, leaving 12 bases between. Per germline, CDR1 MGHRA and CDR2 YSYEKL. The CDR3 DNA reads as TGCGCCAGCAGCCAAGGCTCTTCCACTACCTACGAGCAGTACTTC. Translated: CASSQGSSTTYEQYF.

The chain joins TRBV12-3 or TRBV12-4 to TRBJ2-7, with 14 bases lining up with TRBD2. The trim removed 5 bases at V and 2 bases at J, leaving 5 bases unmatched. The CDR3 runs 16 residues. The CDR3 DNA sequence: TGTGCCAGCAGTCCCGAGACTAGCGGGAGGGCCTACGAGCAGTACGTC. Residues: CASSPETSGRAYEQYV.

This clonotype showed up many times. The chain joins TRBV12-3 or TRBV12-4 to TRBJ1-6, with no clear D. This CDR3 region has 13 residues. Trimming shortened V by 2 bases and J by 8 bases, and 7 bases separated the two germline ends. CDR3 residues: CASSLFADSPLHF. The CDR3 bases are TGTGCCAGCAGTTTATTCGCCGATTCACCCCTCCACTTT.

This clonotype was counted only a few times. V usage is TRBV30 and J usage is TRBJ2-7; TRBD1 agrees at 7 bases. This CDR3 region has 13 residues. Per germline, CDR1 GTSNPN and CDR2 SVGIG (reference sequence). Trimming removed 0 bases from V and 3 bases from J; junction bases left unmatched: 2. The DNA for the CDR3 is TGTGCCTGGAGTGTGGGGGACAGCTACGAGCAGTACTTC. Protein product: CAWSVGDSYEQYF. Looking up the rest from reference TRBV30 and TRBJ2-7 gives the full variable domain: SQTIHQWPATLVQPVGSPLSLECTVEGTSNPNLYWYRQAAGRGLQLLFYSVGIGQISSEVPQNLSASRPQDRQFILSSKKLLLSDSGFYLCAWSVGDSYEQYFGPGTRLTVT.

This clonotype occurred many times. This chain connects TRBV12-3 or TRBV12-4 to TRBJ1-1; 10 positions agree with TRBD1. The CDR3 loop spans 15 amino acids. Losses at the gene ends were 3 bases for V and 1 base for J; bases not matched to a gene: 2. The chain's CDR3 is CASSFRDRGNTEAFF. CDR3 sequence (DNA): TGTGCCAGCAGTTTCCGGGACAGGGGGAACACTGAAGCTTTCTTT.

This clonotype was picked up many times. The J gene is TRBJ1-5, the V gene TRBV28; D is perhaps TRBD1 (6 bases). Trimming took off 3 bases at V and 6 bases at J, with 12 bases between the two ends. The germline V gene encodes CDR1 MDHEN and CDR2 SYDVKM. This CDR3 has 14 residues. CDR3 sequence (DNA): TGTGCCAGCAGTTTTTGGATAGGGGGTCAGCCCCAGCATTTT. It is translated as CASSFWIGGQPQHF.

On this clonotype: A read error may produce the germline difference seen at one junction end. The chain couples TRBV20-1 to TRBJ2-5; no clear D. The CDR3 length is 16 residues. The germline gives CDR1 DFQATT, CDR2 SNEGSKA (reference sequence). CDR3 region: CSATPYEEEVGETQYF. The CDR3 DNA reads as TGCAGTGCTACCCCTTATGAGGAAGAAGTAGGCGAGACTCAGTACTTC.

Many counts were recorded for this clonotype. The chain links TRBV7-3 to TRBJ1-5; no reliable D call. Germline V gives CDR1 SGHTA, CDR2 FQGTGA. V dropped 2 bases and J dropped 3 bases, with 5 bases sitting between them. The CDR3 length is 13 residues. In nucleotides, the CDR3 is TGTGCCAGCAGCTTAGGCGTCAATCAGCCCCAGCATTTT. It is translated as CASSLGVNQPQHF.

In this sample, this clonotype turned up a few times. The chain recombines TRBV7-2 with TRBJ2-5; TRBD1 agrees at 7 bases. There are 13 residues in the CDR3. Germline assignment: CDR1 SGHTA and CDR2 FQGNSA. V lost 6 bases, J lost 2 bases, and 3 bases stayed unmatched. The DNA of the CDR3 is TGTGCCAGCAGAAAGGGACAGCAAGAGACCCAGTACTTC. Its protein product is CASRKGQQETQYF.

The chain is built from TRBV24-1 and TRBJ2-5, with no clear D. The CDR3 has 13 amino acids. Germline V gene lookup returns CDR1 KGHDR and CDR2 SFDVKD. Between the trimmed V and J ends, which lost 4 bases and 7 bases, there was a span of 12 bases. Here the CDR3 DNA reads TGTGCCACCAGTGACCCCCCCTTCGGGACCCAGTACTTC. Its protein product is CATSDPPFGTQYF.

The chain combines TRBV30 with TRBJ2-2; TRBD2 agrees at 10 bases. Germline lookup yields CDR1 GTSNPN and CDR2 SVGIG (reference sequence). Trimming cost V 2 bases and J 3 bases; bases outside gene matches: 3. The length of the CDR3 is 15 residues. Here the CDR3 reads CAWSWSGGDTGELFF. CDR3 nucleotides: TGTGCCTGGAGTTGGAGCGGGGGGGACACCGGGGAGCTGTTTTTT.

In DNA, the CDR3 is TGTGCCAGCGGGGCAGGCGGGTCCTACGAGCAGTACTTC. Its protein product is CASGAGGSYEQYF. The gene calls are TRBV7-6 and TRBJ2-7; the D gene could be TRBD1 or TRBD2 (5 bases each). CDR1 and CDR2 (germline): SGHVS, FNYEAQ. V was clipped by 8 bases and J by 1 base, with 12 bases between them. This CDR3 region has 13 residues.

The table lists this clonotype with many counts. The V call is TRBV6-1, the J call TRBJ1-5; TRBD1 is a possible D gene (5 bases). This CDR3 comprises 14 residues. Germline CDR1 and CDR2: MNHNS and SASEGT. V was pared by 9 bases and J by 2 bases, with 14 bases between. CDR3 loop: CASIRAVGNQPQHF. In DNA form, the CDR3 reads TGTGCCAGTATCAGGGCGGTGGGCAATCAGCCCCAGCATTTT.

V and J are TRBV12-5 and TRBJ2-7, with TRBD2 matching 12 bases. V was pared by 4 bases and J by 0 bases, with 7 bases of the junction left unmatched. The CDR3 spans 17 residues. The V gene's germline CDR1 is LGHNT and CDR2 FRNRAP. CDR3 sequence: CASGSFGTSGPSYEQYF. As DNA, the CDR3 is TGTGCTAGTGGTTCCTTCGGGACTAGCGGGCCCTCCTACGAGCAGTACTTC.

There are many counts of this clonotype. The rearrangement joins TRBV6-2 or TRBV6-3 to TRBJ1-1, with D unclear. V was pared by 3 bases and J by 4 bases, with 12 bases between. This CDR3 has 14 amino acids. Germline loops: CDR1 MNHEY, CDR2 SVGEGT. CDR3 sequence (DNA): TGTGCCAGCAGTTATCATGGAGGGCCCACTGAAGCTTTCTTT. Protein sequence: CASSYHGGPTEAFF.

This clonotype was observed a handful of times. V gene TRBV9 combines with J gene TRBJ2-3; TRBD2 matches 7 bases. CDR3 length: 16 amino acids. With 1 base clipped from V and 2 bases from J, the junction kept 7 bases outside the gene matches. Germline-derived CDR1 and CDR2 are SGDLS and YYNGEE. CDR3 nucleotide sequence: TGTGCCAGCAGCGTAAAGGCTAGCGGATTCACAGATACGCAGTATTTT. This gives the protein CASSVKASGFTDTQYF.

This clonotype was seen a handful of times. The rearrangement uses TRBV7-2 and TRBJ2-6, with 7 bases matching TRBD1. The CDR3 contains 18 residues. Germline V gives CDR1 SGHTA, CDR2 FQGNSA. Unmatched junction bases numbered 7, after V lost 2 bases and J lost 0 bases. The CDR3 nucleotides read TGTGCCAGCAGCTTATCGGACAGGTTTCGCTCTGGGGCCAACGTCCTGACTTTC. Its protein product is CASSLSDRFRSGANVLTF.

A remark on this clonotype: The conserved final phenylalanine or tryptophan is absent from the CDR3, which likely points to a read error. Because the CDR3's place on the DNA is in doubt, the DNA is left out and the CDR3 is given as listed by TCRdb. The rearrangement links TRBV28 to TRBJ2-2; the table's TRBD1 call for D was not verified on the DNA. The CDR3 is made up of 16 amino acids, end residues included. Germline values: CDR1 MDHEN, CDR2 SYDVKM. CDR3 sequence: CASSPPGAGVIGELCL.

This clonotype has only a few counts. Since a much larger clone is just one base distant, this may be a read error. The gene calls are TRBV3-1 and TRBJ1-2; maybe TRBD1 (6 bases). V dropped 0 bases and J dropped 1 base, with 9 bases sitting between them. Germline V lookup: CDR1 LGHDT, CDR2 YNNKEL (reference sequence). The CDR3 is made up of 15 amino acids. This CDR3 reads CASSQDSGVNYGYTF. CDR3 sequence (DNA): TGTGCCAGCAGCCAAGACTCAGGGGTTAACTATGGCTACACCTTC. Supplemented by reference TRBV3-1 and TRBJ1-2, the full variable domain reads DTAVSQTPKYLVTQMGNDKSIKCEQNLGHDTMYWYKQDSKKFLKIMFSYNNKELIINETVPNRFSPKSPDKAHLNLHINSLELGDSAVYFCASSQDSGVNYGYTFGSGTRLTVV.

In this sample, this clonotype turned up many times. CDR3: CSAPLATNTGELFF. The CDR3 nucleotides are TGCAGTGCCCCCCTAGCGACGAACACCGGGGAGCTGTTTTTT. The V call is TRBV20-1, the J call TRBJ2-2; tentatively, D is TRBD2 (6 bases). V was clipped by 6 bases and J by 0 bases, with 11 bases between them. The CDR3 loop spans 14 amino acids. Germline V gene data show CDR1 as DFQATT and CDR2 as SNEGSKA (reference sequence).

This clonotype was observed at least ten times. This chain joins TRBV7-2 and TRBJ2-7; 8 bases are a match to TRBD2. Germline V lookup: CDR1 SGHTA, CDR2 FQGNSA. The CDR3 covers 15 residues. The V segment lost 4 bases and the J segment 3 bases; nucleotides outside the gene matches: 8. The CDR3 DNA reads TGTGCCAGCAGCTCCCCGGGACTAGGTGTCTACGAGCAGTACTTC. It is translated as CASSSPGLGVYEQYF.

The chain has TRBV25-1 and TRBJ2-6; D is uncertain. This CDR3 is built from 16 residues. Germline V gene data show CDR1 as MGHDK and CDR2 as SYGVNS. V was pared by 5 bases and J by 12 bases, with 23 bases between. CDR3: CASSSSGSTGVIVLTF. CDR3 coding DNA: TGTGCCAGCAGTTCCTCCGGGTCCACTGGGGTCATCGTCCTGACTTTC.

This clonotype was found many times. V usage is TRBV27 and J usage is TRBJ2-7; 9 nucleotides align to TRBD2. V gave up 6 bases and J gave up 1 base; unmatched junction bases: 7. The CDR3 is 15 residues long. Germline CDR1 MNHEY, CDR2 SMNVEV (reference sequence). CDR3: CASRIAGEGSYEQYF. CDR3 nucleotide sequence: TGTGCCAGCAGAATAGCGGGAGAGGGATCCTACGAGCAGTACTTC.

In this sample, this clonotype turned up many times. The rearrangement uses TRBV7-8 and TRBJ1-6; no clear D gene. Per germline, CDR1 SGHVS and CDR2 FQNEAQ. V was pared by 0 bases and J by 16 bases, with 13 bases between. This CDR3 has 13 amino acids. In DNA, the CDR3 is TGTGCCAGCAGCTTAGCGGAATTCCAATTTCTCCACTTT. This gives the protein CASSLAEFQFLHF.

This clonotype was detected many times. The rearrangement links TRBV28 to TRBJ2-7; 13 nucleotides match TRBD2. This CDR3 comprises 14 residues. The germline V gene has CDR1 MDHEN and CDR2 SYDVKM. The V and J ends lost 6 bases and 5 bases, in that order; junction bases with no gene match: 4. As DNA, the CDR3 is TGTGCCAGCAGGGCTACTAGCGGGAGGGACGAGCAGTACTTC. This translates into CASRATSGRDEQYF. Full variable domain (outside the CDR3, taken from reference TRBV28 and TRBJ2-7): DVKVTQSSRYLVKRTGEKVFLECVQDMDHENMFWYRQDPGLGLRLIYFSYDVKMKEKGDIPEGYSVSREKKERFSLILESASTNQTSMYLCASRATSGRDEQYFGPGTRLTVT.

This clonotype has ten or more counts. This chain uses TRBV6-1 with TRBJ2-7, with D perhaps assigned TRBD1 or TRBD2 (5 bases each). The CDR3 length is 11 residues. CDR1 is MNHNS and CDR2 is SASEGT in the germline V gene. The ends were cut back, 8 bases at V and 5 bases at J, with 10 bases in the middle. The CDR3 region has the DNA TGTGCCAGCGCAGGGAGCCACGAGCAGTACTTC. Its translation: CASAGSHEQYF.

This clonotype has at least ten counts. The V gene is TRBV11-2, the J gene TRBJ2-2; 9 bases agree with TRBD1. Trimming took 6 bases from V and 1 from J; bases not matched to a gene: 6. From germline, CDR1 is SGHAT and CDR2 FQNNGV. The CDR3 sequence is 16 residues long. Written as DNA, the CDR3 is TGTGCCAGCAGGGTCCCGGGACAGGGGAACACCGGGGAGCTGTTTTTT. Amino acids: CASRVPGQGNTGELFF. Full variable domain (missing parts from reference TRBV11-2 and TRBJ2-2): EAGVAQSPRYKIIEKRQSVAFWCNPISGHATLYWYQQILGQGPKLLIQFQNNGVVDDSQLPKDRFSAERLKGVDSTLKIQPAKLEDSAVYLCASRVPGQGNTGELFFGEGSRLTVL.